This T cell receptor (beta chain) was observed in a study of shared clonotypes between healthy human individuals. The data were produced by immunoSEQ multiplex PCR, yet TCRdb's version contains in-frame clones alone and is incomplete. The sample lists approximately 940,000 clones, approximately 76% occurring once. The CDR3 runs to 21 residues. The junction had 17 bases not matched to a gene; V was cut back by 1 base and J by 0 bases. The V gene's germline CDR1 is MGHRA and CDR2 YSYEKL. A CD45RA+ naive subset and a CD45RA-negative memory subset were split from CD4+ cells. This sequence originates from a man aged 18 to 35 in good health. Sequenced: memory CD4+ T cells sorted from blood. This sample's subset: CD45RA-negative fraction. The chain couples TRBV4-1 to TRBJ2-1, with 8 bases identical to TRBD2. Here the CDR3 DNA reads TGCGCCAGCAGCCAAGTATTCCCGGGAGGGCTTTACGGGAGCTCCTACAATGAGCAGTTCTTC. Translation: CASSQVFPGGLYGSSYNEQFF.